Many counts were recorded for the clone carrying this T cell receptor beta chain. As yet, its antigen is unknown. These data come from a study of T-cell memory formation after mild COVID-19. Findings of the study overall: Some SARS-CoV-2-responding clones were already detected in memory before infection. Contracting CD4+ clones lay largely in CM and EM, with CD8+ ones residing in EMRA. Clones that got smaller from day 15 to 85 had even CD4/CD8, while clones growing later tipped toward CD4+.

With constant-segment primers, 5'RACE yielded cDNA libraries of TCR alpha and TCR beta that carried sample barcodes and UMIs. TCRdb called the 5' RACE reads again in MiXCR, with one record for every CDR3 protein. This table has a few hundred thousand distinct CDR3 sequences, approximately 14% appearing once. Trimming removed 4 bases at V and 4 bases at J, with 13 bases between. Germline lookup yields CDR1 LGHDT and CDR2 YNNKEL (reference sequence). The CDR3 consists of 15 residues. The V call is TRBV3-1, the J call TRBJ2-2; no reliable D call. The TCR originated in a man aged 18-30 years who had mild COVID-19 (a few samples of this study predate the infection). Cell type and time point are not known. Sequenced input: PBMCs or a T cell subset sorted from them (not recorded which). This CDR3 reads CASSPMGFSTGELFF. DNA for the CDR3: TGTGCCAGCAGCCCAATGGGGTTCTCCACCGGGGAGCTGTTTTTT.